Listed below are T cell receptor beta chains from one sample, sequenced in a study of shared clonotypes between healthy human individuals. Assay used: immunoSEQ multiplex PCR; TCRdb lists only in-frame clones, some missing. The table includes around 2.5 million clones, roughly 93% detected once. The material sequenced was naive CD4+ T cells from PBMCs. The receptors were gathered from a man aged 18 to 30 in good health. Some clones in this sample may be carry-over from other donors' samples. Both conserved end residues are part of each CDR3. A D gene is named only where the DNA matches it firmly. Size is omitted from some rows. Given values are once, few, many or a class for expanded clones.

J gene: TRBJ1-2
D gene: -
clone size: few
CDR3 length: 13
V gene: TRBV29-1
CDR3 DNA: TGCAGCGCCCTAGGAGGGGAAAGAGGAGGCTACACCTTC
CDR3 protein: CSALGGERGGYTF

J gene: TRBJ2-1
D gene: TRBD1
clone size: -
CDR3 length: 14
V gene: TRBV4-1
CDR3 DNA: TGCGCCAGCAGCTCAGACAGGGTTGGAAATGAGCAGTTCTTC
CDR3 protein: CASSSDRVGNEQFF

J gene: TRBJ1-3
D gene: TRBD1
clone size: -
CDR3 length: 16
V gene: TRBV6-6
CDR3 DNA: TGTGCCAGCAGTTACTCCGACAGGGGGTCTGGAAACACCATATATTTT
CDR3 protein: CASSYSDRGSGNTIYF

J gene: TRBJ2-2
D gene: -
clone size: -
CDR3 length: 13
V gene: TRBV2
CDR3 DNA: TGTGCCAGCATGTGGGGTGTAGCCGGGGAGCTGTTTTTT
CDR3 protein: CASMWGVAGELFF

J gene: TRBJ1-4
D gene: -
clone size: -
CDR3 length: 13
V gene: TRBV28
CDR3 DNA: TGTGCCAGCAGTCGGGCAGGGGATGAAAAACTGTTTTTT
CDR3 protein: CASSRAGDEKLFF

J gene: TRBJ2-2
D gene: -
clone size: -
CDR3 length: 12
V gene: TRBV28
CDR3 DNA: TGTGCCAGCAGCCTACAGGTCGGGGAGCTGTTTTTT
CDR3 protein: CASSLQVGELFF

J gene: TRBJ2-5
D gene: -
clone size: -
CDR3 length: 13
V gene: TRBV2
CDR3 DNA: TGTGCCAGCAGTGGCATATTAAAAGAGACCCAGTACTTC
CDR3 protein: CASSGILKETQYF

J gene: TRBJ2-1
D gene: TRBD2
clone size: -
CDR3 length: 17
V gene: TRBV5-4
CDR3 DNA: TGTGCCAGCAACTCCTTACTAGCGGGAGTTACCTACAATGAGCAGTTCTTC
CDR3 protein: CASNSLLAGVTYNEQFF

J gene: TRBJ1-2
D gene: -
clone size: -
CDR3 length: 11
V gene: TRBV20-1
CDR3 DNA: TGCAGTGCTAGAGGTACAAATGGCTACACCTTC
CDR3 protein: CSARGTNGYTF

J gene: TRBJ1-4
D gene: -
clone size: -
CDR3 length: 15
V gene: TRBV19
CDR3 DNA: TGTGCCAGCTCCCCCGGGATGGCAACTAATGAAAAACTGTTTTTT
CDR3 protein: CASSPGMATNEKLFF

J gene: TRBJ2-2
D gene: -
clone size: -
CDR3 length: 13
V gene: TRBV5-1
CDR3 DNA: TGCGCCAGCAGCGCAGTAGGAGGCGGGGAGCTGTTTTTT
CDR3 protein: CASSAVGGGELFF

J gene: TRBJ2-1
D gene: TRBD2
clone size: -
CDR3 length: 15
V gene: TRBV15
CDR3 DNA: TGTGCCACCAGCCGACGGACTAGCGGGGACAATGAGCAGTTCTTC
CDR3 protein: CATSRRTSGDNEQFF

J gene: TRBJ1-3
D gene: -
clone size: once
CDR3 length: 16
V gene: TRBV30
CDR3 DNA: TGTGCCTGGACCTTCCCCTCTCCCGGCTCTGGAAACACCATATATTTT
CDR3 protein: CAWTFPSPGSGNTIYF

J gene: TRBJ2-2
D gene: -
clone size: -
CDR3 length: 15
V gene: TRBV9
CDR3 DNA: TGTGCCAGCAGCGGCGGATTGTCGAACACCGGGGAGCTGTTTTTT
CDR3 protein: CASSGGLSNTGELFF

J gene: TRBJ2-1
D gene: TRBD1
clone size: -
CDR3 length: 13
V gene: TRBV6-5
CDR3 DNA: TGTGCCAGCAGAAAACAGGGGTCGGATGAGCAGTTCTTC
CDR3 protein: CASRKQGSDEQFF

J gene: TRBJ1-5
D gene: -
clone size: few
CDR3 length: 14
V gene: TRBV28
CDR3 DNA: TGTGCCAGCAGTTTAGGGGGTGGCAATCAGCCCCAGCATTTT
CDR3 protein: CASSLGGGNQPQHF

J gene: TRBJ1-4
D gene: -
clone size: -
CDR3 length: 17
V gene: TRBV5-1
CDR3 DNA: TGCGCCAGCAGCCCCGGGACGCTGCTGCTCGGGGAGGGAAAACTGTTTTTT
CDR3 protein: CASSPGTLLLGEGKLFF

J gene: TRBJ2-2
D gene: TRBD2
clone size: -
CDR3 length: 16
V gene: TRBV9
CDR3 DNA: TGTGCCAGCAGCGGAAGCGGGAGGGCCGGCACCGGGGAGCTGTTTTTT
CDR3 protein: CASSGSGRAGTGELFF

J gene: TRBJ2-1
D gene: TRBD2
clone size: -
CDR3 length: 16
V gene: TRBV6-5
CDR3 DNA: TGTGCCAGCAGTTACTCTTCAGCGGGGACCTACAATGAGCAGTTCTTC
CDR3 protein: CASSYSSAGTYNEQFF

J gene: TRBJ1-4
D gene: -
clone size: -
CDR3 length: 14
V gene: TRBV15
CDR3 DNA: TGTGCCACCAGCAGTGGACAGCGGGCAGCTGTACTGTTTTTT
CDR3 protein: CATSSGQRAAVLFF

J gene: TRBJ1-2
D gene: -
clone size: -
CDR3 length: 10
V gene: TRBV29-1
CDR3 DNA: TGCAGCGTTGCCCTCACTGGCTACACCTTC
CDR3 protein: CSVALTGYTF

J gene: TRBJ2-1
D gene: -
clone size: -
CDR3 length: 13
V gene: TRBV5-4
CDR3 DNA: TGTGCCAGCAGCTTGTCTAGCCACAATGAGCAGTTCTTC
CDR3 protein: CASSLSSHNEQFF

J gene: TRBJ1-1
D gene: TRBD1
clone size: -
CDR3 length: 17
V gene: TRBV11-2
CDR3 DNA: TGTGCCAGCAGCCGAAAAACCCCGACCAGGGGGCTCACTGAAGCTTTCTTT
CDR3 protein: CASSRKTPTRGLTEAFF

J gene: TRBJ2-7
D gene: TRBD1
clone size: -
CDR3 length: 13
V gene: TRBV29-1
CDR3 DNA: TGCAGCGTTGGCAACAGGGGCGGCTACGAGCAGTACTTC
CDR3 protein: CSVGNRGGYEQYF

J gene: TRBJ1-5
D gene: TRBD1
clone size: -
CDR3 length: 15
V gene: TRBV9
CDR3 DNA: TGTGCCAGCGGACCGGGACAGGGGACATATCAGCCCCAGCATTTT
CDR3 protein: CASGPGQGTYQPQHF